This T cell receptor (beta chain) was identified during a study of vaccination effects on CD4 cells after COVID-19. General study points: Long after vaccination, the clones induced by infection and by vaccine shrank markedly in size. Researchers report that only 1 of 255 vaccine-induced clones in healthy vaccinees cross-reacted with common cold coronaviruses.

Cells that had been cultured for about 10 days were the source of isolated CD4+ T cells. Repertoires were generated with immunoSEQ multiplex PCR, while TCRdb's copy carries only in-frame clones and drops some. The repertoire consists of 45,000 to 75,000 clones, with about three quarters occurring once and the leading ten covering roughly 3.2%. For this clone: The antigen is not known.

The CDR3 contains 16 residues. Trimming at V came to 5 bases and at J to 2 bases, leaving 6 bases not matched to a gene. Germline CDR1 and CDR2: MNHEY and SVGEGT. The chain has TRBV6-2 or TRBV6-3 and TRBJ2-6, with 7 bases fitting TRBD2. The source material was CD4+ T cells from PBMCs cultured without peptide, sampled before COVID-19 vaccination. The TCR comes from a human donor who received a COVID-19 vaccine. The DNA for the CDR3 is TGTGCCAGCAGTCGCTTGGGAGGGGCTGGGGCCAACGTCCTGACTTTC. Protein product: CASSRLGGAGANVLTF.